The 21 T cell receptor beta chains listed next were all sequenced from one sample in a study of cytomegalovirus exposure and HLA in healthy donors. Produced via immunoSEQ multiplex PCR; TCRdb's table is partial and in-frame only. Of tens of thousands of clones listed, roughly 95% were seen once; the top ten hold approximately 3.3%. The source material was PBMCs. The source of these receptors is a woman under 30 in good health and CMV-seropositive.

The chain couples TRBV15 to TRBJ1-2; tentative D call: TRBD1 (5 bases). The CDR3 contains 13 residues. Trimming took off 8 bases at V and 6 bases at J, with 16 bases between the two ends. From germline, CDR1 is LNHNV and CDR2 YYDKDF (reference sequence). CDR3: CATSGASGDGYTF. DNA of the CDR3: TGTGCCACCTCTGGGGCCAGCGGGGATGGCTACACCTTC.

DNA for the CDR3: TGTGCCAGCAGCTGGGACAGAGGGGGCTACACCTTC. It encodes CASSWDRGGYTF. The chain uses TRBV5-4 and TRBJ1-2, with 7 bases that match TRBD1. Germline loops: CDR1 SGHNT, CDR2 YYREEE (reference sequence). V was pared by 3 bases and J by 8 bases, with 4 bases of the junction left unmatched. The CDR3 covers 12 residues. The variable domain in full, completed from reference TRBV5-4 and TRBJ1-2, reads ETGVTQSPTHLIKTRGQQVTLRCSSQSGHNTVSWYQQALGQGPQFIFQYYREEENGRGNFPPRFSGLQFPNYSSELNVNALELDDSALYLCASSWDRGGYTFGSGTRLTVV.

V usage is TRBV7-9 and J usage is TRBJ2-7; D may be TRBD2 (6 bases). V lost 5 bases and J 3 bases, leaving 23 bases between the germline ends. The CDR3 loop spans 17 amino acids. CDR1 is SEHNR and CDR2 is FQNEAQ in the germline V gene (reference sequence). The CDR3 protein is CASSPLRDSLRGYEQYF. CDR3 DNA sequence: TGTGCCAGCAGCCCACTCCGGGACTCCTTAAGGGGCTACGAGCAGTACTTC.

This clone has just one count. The chain employs TRBV18 and TRBJ1-1; maybe TRBD1 (6 bases). There are 16 residues in the CDR3. Germline values: CDR1 KGHSH, CDR2 LQKENI. V was cut by 5 bases and J by 1 base, with 17 bases left in between. Written as DNA, the CDR3 is TGTGCCAGCTCAGTGAATTTGGGACAACCGAACACTGAAGCTTTCTTT. This gives the protein CASSVNLGQPNTEAFF.

There are a few counts of this clone. This chain links TRBV5-1 with TRBJ2-3; tentatively, D is TRBD2 (6 bases). The CDR3 spans 15 residues. V was shortened by 4 bases and J by 0 bases, with 12 bases between the two germline ends. Per germline, CDR1 SGHRS and CDR2 YFSETQ. In DNA, the CDR3 is TGCGCCAGCAGCCGGGACTTTGCTAGCACAGATACGCAGTATTTT. Translating it yields CASSRDFASTDTQYF.

This chain links TRBV28 with TRBJ2-1; 9 nucleotides agree with TRBD1. Germline V gene sequence: CDR1 MDHEN, CDR2 SYDVKM. The ends lost 5 bases at V and 2 bases at J; junction bases unmatched: 4. This CDR3 contains 15 residues. CDR3 protein: CASSLTGGPYNEQFF. Written as DNA, the CDR3 is TGTGCCAGCAGTCTGACAGGGGGGCCCTACAATGAGCAGTTCTTC.

J is TRBJ1-2 and V is TRBV7-8; weak D call: TRBD1 (5 bases). The CDR3 is made up of 13 amino acids. Germline V gene lookup returns CDR1 SGHVS and CDR2 FQNEAQ. V dropped 2 bases and J dropped 5 bases, with 9 bases sitting between them. The CDR3 sequence is CASSLRGEYGYTF. The DNA of the CDR3 is TGTGCCAGCAGCTTACGGGGGGAGTATGGCTACACCTTC.

The chain employs TRBV6-1 and TRBJ2-5; 8 bases line up with TRBD2. This CDR3 contains 12 residues. The germline gives CDR1 MNHNS, CDR2 SASEGT. J lost 9 bases, V lost 4 bases, and 4 bases had no gene match. CDR3 region: CASSAVGRAQYF. Here the CDR3 DNA reads TGTGCCAGCAGTGCCGTCGGGAGGGCCCAGTACTTC.

This chain connects TRBV7-6 to TRBJ1-1, with TRBD1 as a possible D gene (6 bases). The V gene's germline CDR1 is SGHVS and CDR2 FNYEAQ. V dropped 0 bases and J dropped 5 bases, with 13 bases sitting between them. This CDR3 region has 15 residues. The CDR3 sequence is CASSLAVRGSTEAFF. The CDR3 DNA sequence: TGTGCCAGCAGCTTAGCGGTCAGGGGTAGTACTGAAGCTTTCTTT. Filled out from reference TRBV7-6 and TRBJ1-1, the complete variable domain reads GAGVSQSPRYKVTKRGQDVALRCDPISGHVSLYWYRQALGQGPEFLTYFNYEAQQDKSGLPNDRFSAERPEGSISTLTIQRTEQRDSAMYRCASSLAVRGSTEAFFGQGTRLTVV.

DNA of the CDR3: TGTGCCAGCAGCTTAGAACGGAGCTCCTATAATTCACCCCTCCACTTT. Its protein product is CASSLERSSYNSPLHF. The V call is TRBV7-9, the J call TRBJ1-6; D ambiguous. CDR3 length equals 16 residues. V was trimmed by 1 base and J by 0 bases, leaving 7 bases between them. CDR1 is SEHNR, CDR2 FQNEAQ, per germline (reference sequence).

The rearrangement links TRBV5-1 to TRBJ1-1; maybe TRBD1 (6 bases). This CDR3 has 14 amino acids. Trimming took off 1 base at V and 5 bases at J, with 12 bases between the two ends. Germline assignment: CDR1 SGHRS and CDR2 YFSETQ. The CDR3: CASSLTGSGTEAFF. As DNA, the CDR3 is TGCGCCAGCAGCTTGACAGGGAGTGGGACTGAAGCTTTCTTT.

This clone was found a few times. The rearrangement links TRBV18 to TRBJ2-3, with TRBD2 matching 11 bases. J gave up 1 base and V 3 bases, and 12 bases lay outside the gene matches. CDR1 and CDR2 (germline): KGHSH, LQKENI. The CDR3 has 19 residues. The CDR3 sequence is CASSPPYLTSGSGTDTQYF. CDR3 coding DNA: TGTGCCAGCTCACCTCCCTACCTTACTAGCGGGAGTGGCACAGATACGCAGTATTTT.

The chain couples TRBV9 to TRBJ1-6, with TRBD1 matching over 7 bases. With V trimmed by 4 bases and J by 7 bases, 8 bases remained unmatched. The germline V gene has CDR1 SGDLS and CDR2 YYNGEE. CDR3 length: 15 amino acids. The CDR3 protein is CASSLRDRMNSPLHF. CDR3 nucleotides: TGTGCCAGCAGCCTAAGGGACAGAATGAATTCACCCCTCCACTTT.

The chain recombines TRBV2 with TRBJ1-1; maybe TRBD1 (6 bases). The CDR3 runs to 14 residues. Trimming cost V 7 bases and J 3 bases, with 15 bases left between them. The germline gives CDR1 SNHLY, CDR2 FYNNEI. The CDR3 region has the DNA TGTGCCAGCACCGAAGGGGGGGCGGACACTGAAGCTTTCTTT. Amino acid sequence: CASTEGGADTEAFF.

This rearrangement joins TRBV5-4 to TRBJ2-5, with TRBD1 matching over 9 bases. The V and J ends lost 5 bases and 3 bases, in that order; junction bases with no gene match: 8. Germline V CDR1 and CDR2: SGHNT, YYREEE (reference sequence). The CDR3 spans 15 residues. The CDR3 is CASRLPGQGKETQYF. In DNA form, the CDR3 reads TGTGCCAGCAGGTTACCGGGACAGGGAAAAGAGACCCAGTACTTC. Supplemented by reference TRBV5-4 and TRBJ2-5, the full variable domain reads ETGVTQSPTHLIKTRGQQVTLRCSSQSGHNTVSWYQQALGQGPQFIFQYYREEENGRGNFPPRFSGLQFPNYSSELNVNALELDDSALYLCASRLPGQGKETQYFGPGTRLLVL.

The V gene is TRBV7-2, the J gene TRBJ2-1, with 7 bases identical to TRBD2. Germline V CDR1 and CDR2: SGHTA, FQGNSA. The CDR3 has 15 amino acids. V trimming: 0 bases; J trimming: 5 bases; junction bases outside the gene matches: 4. DNA for the CDR3: TGTGCCAGCAGCTTAGCGGGAGGGACCGACAATGAGCAGTTCTTC. This gives the protein CASSLAGGTDNEQFF.

J is TRBJ2-1 and V is TRBV7-2, with unresolved D. Germline-derived CDR1 and CDR2 are SGHTA and FQGNSA. Trimming removed 1 base from V and 4 bases from J, with 8 bases in between. This CDR3 is 14 amino acids long. The CDR3 sequence: CASSLEATYNEQFF. CDR3 bases: TGTGCCAGCAGCTTAGAAGCCACTTACAATGAGCAGTTCTTC.

The CDR3 sequence is CASSPSSGSILYNEQFF. DNA for the CDR3: TGTGCCAGCAGCCCGTCTAGCGGGAGTATTCTTTACAATGAGCAGTTCTTC. V is TRBV28 and J is TRBJ2-1, with 10 bases lining up with TRBD2. CDR3 length: 17 amino acids. V shed 6 bases, J shed 4 bases, and the junction held 12 bases outside the gene matches. Germline CDR1 reads MDHEN; CDR2 reads SYDVKM. The whole variable domain, filled in from reference TRBV28 and TRBJ2-1, reads DVKVTQSSRYLVKRTGEKVFLECVQDMDHENMFWYRQDPGLGLRLIYFSYDVKMKEKGDIPEGYSVSREKKERFSLILESASTNQTSMYLCASSPSSGSILYNEQFFGPGTRLTVL.

The chain combines TRBV14 with TRBJ1-4; D remains ambiguous. The CDR3 length is 14 residues. Germline lookup yields CDR1 SGHDN and CDR2 FVKESK. Trimming pared 3 bases from V and 7 bases from J, leaving 12 bases between. The CDR3 region has the DNA TGTGCCAGCAGCCAGGGAGGTTTGGGTGAAAAACTGTTTTTT. Residues: CASSQGGLGEKLFF.

This chain links TRBV2 with TRBJ2-7; TRBD1 aligns across 9 bases. Trimming took 6 bases from V and 4 from J; bases not matched to a gene: 7. The CDR3 loop spans 14 amino acids. CDR1 and CDR2 from the germline V gene are SNHLY and FYNNEI. The CDR3 is CASRTGTGTYEQYF. The CDR3 nucleotides are TGTGCCAGCAGGACCGGGACAGGGACATACGAGCAGTACTTC.

This rearrangement joins TRBV2 to TRBJ1-2, with 7 bases that match TRBD1. The V segment lost 7 bases and the J segment 4 bases; nucleotides outside the gene matches: 6. CDR1 and CDR2 (germline): SNHLY, FYNNEI. This CDR3 region has 13 residues. The chain's CDR3 is CASILDRFYGYTF. CDR3 DNA: TGTGCCAGCATTCTGGACAGGTTCTATGGCTACACCTTC.